This T cell receptor beta chain was captured in a study of blood T cell repertoires in COVID-19. The protocol was immunoSEQ multiplex PCR, while the TCRdb copy is restricted to in-frame clones and leaves out a portion. The sample carries about 140,000 clones, over 80% recorded once. The source material was peripheral blood. The origin of this receptor is a man aged 30 to 39 with COVID-19, enrolled during active disease.

The CDR3 protein is CAWVDRRGTDTQYF. Here the CDR3 DNA reads TGTGCCTGGGTGGATAGGCGGGGCACAGATACGCAGTATTTT. This rearrangement joins TRBV30 to TRBJ2-3; possible D gene TRBD2, 5 bases. V lost 5 bases and J lost 1, with 13 bases in between. Germline V gives CDR1 GTSNPN, CDR2 SVGIG (reference sequence). CDR3 length: 14 residues.